This T cell receptor (beta chain) was sequenced during a study of T cells in Graves' hyperthyroidism and ophthalmopathy. Study summary: Prior to any treatment, at the point of initial diagnosis, peripheral blood was collected. Study-wide points: Researchers found most expanded thyroid clonotypes above 0.001 in blood as well.

TCR beta CDR3 regions were amplified from RNA. The HTBI primer set drove a first-round RT-PCR of the TCR CDR3. TCRdb redid the calling of the multiplex PCR reads with MiXCR, one entry per CDR3 protein. The sample records under 700,000 distinct CDR3 sequences, approximately 15% being singletons. Regarding this clonotype: Its antigen is unidentified.

Fresh 10 ml peripheral blood yielded PBMCs. This sequence originates from a woman aged 18-29 years with Graves' hyperthyroidism. Sequencing was carried out using blood.

The CDR3 region has the DNA TGTGCCAGCAGTTCTGGGATGGGGGAGACCCAGTACTTC. Translated, it gives CASSSGMGETQYF. The J gene is TRBJ2-5, the V gene TRBV6-1, with D hard to call. Germline CDR1 MNHNS, CDR2 SASEGT. CDR3 size: 13 residues. The V and J ends lost 5 bases and 5 bases respectively, with 12 bases between them.